This is a list of T cell receptor beta chains from one sample in a study of cytomegalovirus exposure and HLA in healthy donors. Libraries were prepared by immunoSEQ multiplex PCR; TCRdb keeps only in-frame clonotypes and omits some of them. The sample lists about 120,000 clones; about 70% were seen once. The sequenced material came from PBMCs. These TCRs come from a human donor in good health. Both conserved end residues are part of each CDR3. A D gene is named only where the DNA matches it firmly. Only some rows state a clone size, as once, few, many or a class for expanded clones.

size	V	length	D	J	CDR3	DNA
-	TRBV5-6	15	-	TRBJ2-1	CASSYGRLSYNEQFF	TGTGCCAGCAGCTACGGCAGGTTGTCCTACAATGAGCAGTTCTTC
-	TRBV4-1	15	TRBD2	TRBJ2-5	CASSPGLAGAETQYF	TGCGCCAGCAGCCCCGGACTAGCGGGAGCAGAGACCCAGTACTTC
few	TRBV7-9	16	TRBD1	TRBJ2-7	CASSPSTGYVSYEQYF	TGTGCCAGCAGTCCCTCGACAGGGTACGTTTCCTACGAGCAGTACTTC
-	TRBV11-2	14	TRBD1	TRBJ1-4	CASSSGQGGEKLFF	TGTGCCAGCAGCTCGGGACAGGGTGGTGAAAAACTGTTTTTT
-	TRBV6-6	15	TRBD1	TRBJ2-1	CASSYSGQEEDEQFF	TGTGCCAGCAGTTACAGTGGACAGGAGGAGGATGAGCAGTTCTTC
-	TRBV6-6	12	-	TRBJ2-1	CASGSGYNEQFF	TGTGCCAGCGGTAGCGGTTACAATGAGCAGTTCTTC
-	TRBV27	17	TRBD1	TRBJ1-5	CASSLATPDRHNQPQHF	TGTGCCAGCAGTTTGGCCACCCCGGACAGGCATAATCAGCCCCAGCATTTT
few	TRBV5-8	15	-	TRBJ2-6	CASSRSTTGANVLTF	TGTGCCAGCAGCCGGTCGACTACTGGGGCCAACGTCCTGACTTTC
few	TRBV11-2	16	-	TRBJ2-1	CASSKPGGPGGNEQFF	TGTGCCAGCAGTAAGCCCGGAGGCCCTGGGGGGAATGAGCAGTTCTTC
few	TRBV5-1	14	TRBD1	TRBJ1-1	CASSSSQGYTEAFF	TGCGCCAGCAGCTCTTCACAGGGGTACACTGAAGCTTTCTTT
few	TRBV5-1	15	-	TRBJ2-1	CASSSGNRVGNEQFF	TGCGCCAGCAGCTCCGGGAACAGGGTGGGCAATGAGCAGTTCTTC
-	TRBV19	15	TRBD2	TRBJ2-1	CASSIRAGGPLEQFF	TGTGCCAGTAGTATTCGGGCGGGAGGGCCATTGGAGCAGTTCTTC
few	TRBV18	13	-	TRBJ1-6	CASSPGGNSPLHF	TGTGCCAGCTCACCCGGGGGGAATTCACCCCTCCACTTT
-	TRBV5-1	15	-	TRBJ1-3	CASSLDRSSGNTIYF	TGCGCCAGCAGCTTGGATCGGAGCTCTGGAAACACCATATATTTT
-	TRBV2	14	TRBD2	TRBJ2-7	CASRGLAGWGEQYF	TGTGCCAGCAGGGGACTAGCGGGGTGGGGCGAGCAGTACTTC
-	TRBV30	16	TRBD1	TRBJ2-6	CAWGNRGISGANVLTF	TGTGCCTGGGGGAACAGGGGAATATCTGGGGCCAACGTCCTGACTTTC
-	TRBV7-3	13	-	TRBJ1-1	CASSHDAVTEAFF	TGTGCCAGCAGCCACGACGCGGTCACTGAAGCTTTCTTT
-	TRBV6-1	14	-	TRBJ1-2	CASRDDTGTYGYTF	TGTGCCAGCAGAGACGATACAGGGACCTATGGCTACACCTTC
-	TRBV9	16	TRBD1	TRBJ1-2	CASSQSRRQGGYGYTF	TGTGCCAGCAGCCAAAGTAGGAGACAGGGGGGCTATGGCTACACCTTC
-	TRBV25-1	14	-	TRBJ1-6	CASKSGGTGSPLHF	TGTGCCAGCAAATCGGGGGGCACAGGGTCACCCCTCCACTTT